Each of the 5 T cell receptor beta chains below was sequenced from the same sample in a study of blood T cells in healthy people across ages. A second PCR, run for about 7 to 11 cycles, used a sample-barcoded 5' primer plus a J-beta primer mix. TCRdb reanalysed the 5' RACE reads using MiXCR and keeps one entry per CDR3 protein. The profile shows 1.5 million to 2 million distinct CDR3 sequences, over 25% of them singletons. Sequencing was done on a sample of blood. Every receptor here comes from a woman in her 30s in good health.

The genes are TRBV5-1 and TRBJ2-7, with D possibly being TRBD1 (5 bases). V was trimmed by 2 bases and J by 0 bases, leaving 12 bases between them. The length of the CDR3 is 15 residues. CDR1 SGHRS and CDR2 YFSETQ come from the germline V gene. CDR3 protein: CASSLDSATSYEQYF. The CDR3 region has the DNA TGCGCCAGCAGCTTAGACAGCGCAACCTCCTACGAGCAGTACTTC.

This chain links TRBV7-3 with TRBJ1-1; 8 nucleotides line up with TRBD1. V trimming: 5 bases; J trimming: 0 bases; junction bases outside the gene matches: 5. The germline V gene has CDR1 SGHTA and CDR2 FQGTGA. The CDR3 is 15 amino acids. The CDR3 region has the DNA TGTGCCAGCAGCATCGGACAGGGTCTGAACACTGAAGCTTTCTTT. Translation gives CASSIGQGLNTEAFF.

The chain combines TRBV12-3 or TRBV12-4 with TRBJ1-5, with 8 bases identical to TRBD1. V shed 5 bases and J 12 bases; nucleotides not matched to a gene: 3. The CDR3 has 11 residues. The DNA for the CDR3 is TGTGCCAGCAGTCAGGACAGGGTCCAGCATTTT. This gives the protein CASSQDRVQHF.

V and J are TRBV20-1 and TRBJ2-3, with 10 bases identical to TRBD2. Per the germline V gene, CDR1 is DFQATT and CDR2 is SNEGSKA (reference sequence). The CDR3 contains 17 residues. Germline trimming cut 3 bases from V and 4 bases from J; bases unmatched to any gene: 13. The CDR3 region is CSARRPLAGGGADTQYF. CDR3 nucleotides: TGCAGTGCTAGGAGACCCTTAGCGGGGGGCGGGGCAGATACGCAGTATTTT.

This clonotype was counted between two and nine times. This sequence joins TRBV10-1 and TRBJ2-5; a weak D match, TRBD1 (6 bases). The length of the CDR3 is 13 residues. Germline assignment: CDR1 WNHNN and CDR2 SYGVQD (reference sequence). V was clipped by 3 bases and J by 5 bases, with 10 bases between them. The CDR3 bases are TGCGCCAGCAGTGAACAGGGATCGGAGACCCAGTACTTC. Protein: CASSEQGSETQYF.